This T cell receptor beta chain was recovered during a study of shared clonotypes between healthy human individuals. Regarding the study as a whole: Of the naive CD4 clonotypes, approximately 5% were shared across four donors. An expected dependence of interdonor clonotype sharing on sequencing depth was noted. Generation of non-shared clonotypes was less probable than generation of clonotypes shared by all four donors.

A CD45RA+ naive subset and a CD45RA-negative memory subset were split from CD4+ cells. Generated by immunoSEQ multiplex PCR, the TCRdb table keeps only in-frame clones and is missing some. The table lists a few million clones, 85% to 95% of them singletons. Deletions cut 3 bases from V and 5 bases from J, with 13 bases between. The CDR3 spans 13 residues. Germline V CDR1 and CDR2: GTSNPN, SVGIG (reference sequence). This clone was detected a few times. Its target is unknown. This receptor was obtained from a man younger than 30 in good health. Some clones in this sample may be carry-over from other donors' samples. Input material: naive CD4+ T cells from PBMCs. Subset here: CD45RA+ positively selected. This sequence joins TRBV30 and TRBJ1-1; D is perhaps TRBD1 (6 bases). CDR3 DNA sequence: TGTGCCTGGAGGTTACAGGGTGGGACTGAAGCTTTCTTT. Residues: CAWRLQGGTEAFF.